This TCR beta chain was sequenced in a study of blood T cell repertoires in COVID-19. As for the study in general: Sample material is recorded as cDNA or gDNA derived from T cells, B-cell-depleted T cells, or PBMCs.

The CDR3 is 16 amino acids. Trimming removed 4 bases from V and 5 bases from J; junction bases left unmatched: 7. The germline V gene has CDR1 LGHDT and CDR2 YNNKEL (reference sequence). Sequencing used immunoSEQ multiplex PCR; TCRdb keeps in-frame clones, though not all of them. This table has 320,000 or so clones, more than 75% appearing once. Participants were aged 18 to 89 years from about 25 US areas. The rearrangement uses TRBV3-1 (or the pseudogene TRBV3-2) and TRBJ2-5; 13 positions agree with TRBD2. Sequencing was done on a sample of PBMCs or T cells enriched from blood (not recorded which). This sequence originates from a woman aged 25 to 45 who had recovered from COVID-19. CDR3 region: CASSLTTSGGKETQYF. In DNA form, the CDR3 reads TGTGCCAGCAGCCTAACGACTAGCGGGGGGAAGGAGACCCAGTACTTC.